This T cell receptor beta chain came from a study of CD8 T cells in Susac syndrome. As for the study in general: Sequenced Susac syndrome patients included more than five with clinically active disease and about eight in remission.

RNA amounts of about 0.5 to 1 ug underwent reverse transcription with random hexamers. It was immunoSEQ multiplex PCR that amplified TCR beta CDR3 across 54 Vbeta and 13 Jbeta. TCRdb recomputed calls from the immunoSEQ multiplex PCR reads with MiXCR, one row per CDR3 protein. This sample has over 150,000 distinct CDR3 sequences; 85% to 95% occur once, and the top ten carry 0.085% to 0.1%. CDR1 is DFQATT and CDR2 is SNEGSKA in the germline V gene (reference sequence). J lost 5 bases, V lost 4 bases, and 16 bases had no gene match. This CDR3 has 17 amino acids. The sequence was collected from a human donor with Susac syndrome. Material for sequencing was CD4+ T cells from PBMCs. The genes are TRBV20-1 and TRBJ2-1, with 8 bases identical to TRBD2. The CDR3, as DNA: TGCAGTGCTACGTATCGCGGGGGGTTCATCGGCCACAATGAGCAGTTCTTC. As protein: CSATYRGGFIGHNEQFF.